The entry that follows covers one T cell receptor beta chain sequence. This sample is drawn from a study of blood T cell repertoires in COVID-19. Study overall: Specimens from acute and convalescent COVID-19 originated in the United States, Italy and Spain. PBMCs, B-cell-depleted T cells, or T cells provided the cDNA or gDNA that made up the material.

Per the original data handling: Reference gene primer amplification in the assay estimated nucleated cell counts. Measured with immunoSEQ multiplex PCR; TCRdb has only the in-frame clones, and not every one. D and trimming were read from the DNA, whereas the V and J calls and clone size are those reported in that table. The data contain 110,000 or so clones, 84% of them singletons. Trimming removed 2 bases from V and 6 bases from J, with 31 bases in between. The CDR3 runs to 20 residues. CDR1 is LNHDA and CDR2 is SQIVND in the germline V gene (reference sequence). This sequence originates from a woman in her fifties or sixties with acute or convalescent COVID-19. The chain uses TRBV19 and TRBJ1-2; D uncertain. The sample was peripheral blood. Written as DNA, the CDR3 is TGTGCCAGTAGTATAATTCTCGCCAAGTCATTCATGGAGGGTGGAAATGGCTACACCTTC. Its translation: CASSIILAKSFMEGGNGYTF.